This TCR beta chain was profiled in a study of identifying expanded T cells in peripheral blood. Whole-study findings and limits: Clone count variance between roughly 2-week samples rose with total template count.

Sequencing used immunoSEQ multiplex PCR; TCRdb keeps in-frame clones, though not all of them. The data contain around 90,000 clones, around 88% of them singletons. On this clone itself: Antigen specificity is unknown.

CDR1 MDHEN and CDR2 SYDVKM come from the germline V gene. V lost 3 bases, J lost 0 bases, and 12 bases lay in between. This CDR3 spans 15 amino acids. The rearrangement links TRBV28 to TRBJ2-7; D not certain. This clonotype was obtained from a person aged 18-69 years in good health. The specimen sequenced was blood. In nucleotides, the CDR3 is TGTGCCAGCAGTTTTTGGACGGTGAGCTCCTACGAGCAGTACTTC. It translates to CASSFWTVSSYEQYF. Complete variable domain (other parts from reference TRBV28 and TRBJ2-7): DVKVTQSSRYLVKRTGEKVFLECVQDMDHENMFWYRQDPGLGLRLIYFSYDVKMKEKGDIPEGYSVSREKKERFSLILESASTNQTSMYLCASSFWTVSSYEQYFGPGTRLTVT.